The source of this T cell receptor (beta chain) is a study of T cell responses to AZD1222 COVID-19 vaccine. Study-wide results and limits: Regions 160-218 and 743-854 held dominance among vaccine-associated CD4 TCRs, which spanned spike. Once two AZD1222 doses were given, Spike-specific TCR breadth and depth went up. Females outnumbered males among donors, who were mostly white British; clonal diversity was possibly underestimated.

Deletions cut 6 bases from V and 1 base from J, with 19 bases between. This CDR3 contains 18 residues. In germline, CDR1 is MGHDK, CDR2 SYGVNS. This clone was seen more than once but under ten times. What it binds is not known. Some clones are missing from TCRdb's copy, which holds only in-frame ones; the method was immunoSEQ multiplex PCR. The sample includes almost 70,000 clones, around four fifths of them seen just once. The J gene is TRBJ2-6, the V gene TRBV25-1; D is undetermined. The source was peripheral blood, collected 28 days after the second AZD1222 dose. This TCR came from an adult who received the AZD1222 COVID-19 vaccine. CDR3 amino acids: CASSDGNRGRSGANVLTF. The DNA of the CDR3 is TGTGCCAGCAGCGACGGTAATCGAGGCCGTTCTGGGGCCAACGTCCTGACTTTC. Using reference TRBV25-1 and TRBJ2-6 for the parts outside the CDR3, the full variable domain is EADIYQTPRYLVIGTGKKITLECSQTMGHDKMYWYQQDPGMELHLIHYSYGVNSTEKGDLSSESTVSRIRTEHFPLTLESARPSHTSQYLCASSDGNRGRSGANVLTFGAGSRLTVL.